Sequencing of this TCR beta chain was carried out in a study of immune evolution from preneoplasia to lung adenocarcinoma. The table came from immunoSEQ multiplex PCR; TCRdb's copy has only in-frame clones and leaves some out. The sample records about 8,000 clones, around 80% being singletons. Trimming cost V 1 base and J 7 bases, with 13 bases left between them. The CDR3 covers 15 residues. Germline assignment: CDR1 MDHEN and CDR2 SYDVKM. This clone has just a few counts. The sequenced sample was FFPE adjacent normal lung tissue. The rearrangement uses TRBV28 and TRBJ1-4, with a tentative D call TRBD1 (6 bases). The receptor comes from a person aged 65-85 years with lung adenocarcinoma. CDR3 sequence (DNA): TGTGCCAGCAGTTTATTCGGGGGGGCCCGTGAAAAACTGTTTTTT. It codes for CASSLFGGAREKLFF.